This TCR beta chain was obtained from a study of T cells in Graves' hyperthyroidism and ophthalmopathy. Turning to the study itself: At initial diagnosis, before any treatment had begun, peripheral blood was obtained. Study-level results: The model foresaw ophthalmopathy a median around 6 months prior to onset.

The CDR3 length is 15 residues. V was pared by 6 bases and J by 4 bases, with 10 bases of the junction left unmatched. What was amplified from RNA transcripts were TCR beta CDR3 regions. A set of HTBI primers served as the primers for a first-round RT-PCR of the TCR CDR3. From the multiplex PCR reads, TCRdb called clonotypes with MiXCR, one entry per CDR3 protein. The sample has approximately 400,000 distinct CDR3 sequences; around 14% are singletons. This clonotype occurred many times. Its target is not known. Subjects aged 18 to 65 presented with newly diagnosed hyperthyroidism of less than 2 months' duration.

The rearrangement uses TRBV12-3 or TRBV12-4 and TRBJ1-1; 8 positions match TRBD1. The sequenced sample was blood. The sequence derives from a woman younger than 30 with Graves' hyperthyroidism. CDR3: CASSRRQGMGTEAFF. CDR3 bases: TGTGCCAGCAGCCGCAGACAGGGGATGGGCACTGAAGCTTTCTTT.